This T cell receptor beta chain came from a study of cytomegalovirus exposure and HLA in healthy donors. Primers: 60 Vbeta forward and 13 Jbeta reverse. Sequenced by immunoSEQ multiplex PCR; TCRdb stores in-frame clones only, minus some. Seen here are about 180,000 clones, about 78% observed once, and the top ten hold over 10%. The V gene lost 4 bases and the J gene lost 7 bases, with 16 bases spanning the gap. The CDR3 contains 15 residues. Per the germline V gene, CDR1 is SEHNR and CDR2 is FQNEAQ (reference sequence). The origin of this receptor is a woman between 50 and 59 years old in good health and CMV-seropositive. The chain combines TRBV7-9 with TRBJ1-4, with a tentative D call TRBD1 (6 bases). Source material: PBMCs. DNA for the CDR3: TGTGCCAGCAGCTCGAACAGGGTCAGGGGTGAAAAACTGTTTTTT. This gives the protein CASSSNRVRGEKLFF.